The 22 T cell receptor beta chains listed next were all sequenced from one sample in a study of T cell repertoires in cytomegalovirus infection. No antigen has been identified for these receptors. TCRdb processed the reads anew with MiXCR; each CDR3 protein has one entry. The repertoire includes under 50,000 distinct CDR3 sequences, approximately 20% of them detected once, and less than 20% sits in the top ten. Sequenced: PBMCs, sequenced either directly or after in vitro stimulation (not recorded which). The origin of the receptors is a human donor in good health (CMV status not recorded). Some clones in this sample may be carry-over from other donors' samples.

V gene TRBV4-1 combines with J gene TRBJ2-7, with D unresolved. The length of the CDR3 is 15 residues. Trimming pared 4 bases from V and 4 bases from J, leaving 17 bases between. Germline assignment: CDR1 MGHRA and CDR2 YSYEKL. CDR3 amino acids: CASSRSPTVGYEQYF. CDR3 DNA: TGCGCCAGCAGCCGGAGCCCCACGGTGGGTTACGAGCAGTACTTC.

This clonotype was seen ten or more times. The chain has TRBV7-2 and TRBJ2-1; maybe TRBD2 (6 bases). This CDR3 contains 16 residues. Trimming stripped 1 base from V and 15 bases from J, with 25 bases between. CDR1 and CDR2 from the germline V gene are SGHTA and FQGNSA. The CDR3 sequence is CASSLGGVAAKAGRFF. For the CDR3, the DNA is TGTGCCAGCAGCTTAGGAGGGGTGGCGGCAAAAGCGGGTCGGTTCTTC. The whole variable domain, remainder taken from reference TRBV7-2 and TRBJ2-1, is GAGVSQSPSNKVTEKGKDVELRCDPISGHTALYWYRQSLGQGLEFLIYFQGNSAPDKSGLPSDRFSAERTGGSVSTLTIQRTQQEDSAVYLCASSLGGVAAKAGRFFGPGTRLTVL.

This chain joins TRBV9 and TRBJ2-3; 7 bases match TRBD1. Germline CDR1 reads SGDLS; CDR2 reads YYNGEE. The J segment lost 6 bases and the V segment lost 1 base, leaving 14 bases of the junction unmatched. The CDR3 is 17 residues long. As DNA, the CDR3 is TGTGCCAGCAGCGTATCAGCGTCGGCAACAGGGGTGGATACGCAGTATTTT. This codes for CASSVSASATGVDTQYF.

CDR3 coding DNA: TGTGCCAGCAGTGACAGGACTAGCAATGAGCAGTTCTTC. This sequence encodes CASSDRTSNEQFF. The chain joins TRBV6-4 to TRBJ2-1, with TRBD2 matching over 7 bases. Trimming at V came to 2 bases and at J to 6 bases, leaving 1 base not matched to a gene. CDR1 is MRHNA, CDR2 SNTAGT, per germline. The CDR3 spans 13 residues.

The gene calls are TRBV28 and TRBJ2-1, with D uncertain. Looked up from germline, CDR1 is MDHEN and CDR2 is SYDVKM. The CDR3 extends over 14 amino acids. Trimming removed 4 bases at V and 12 bases at J, with 19 bases between. The chain's CDR3 is CASSWAAVRTGQFF. For the CDR3, the DNA is TGTGCCAGCAGTTGGGCAGCAGTTAGAACTGGGCAGTTCTTC.

This clonotype was counted many times. The rearrangement links TRBV7-2 to TRBJ2-3, with D unresolved. The CDR3 covers 14 residues. Germline V gene data show CDR1 as SGHTA and CDR2 as FQGNSA. Trimming pared 1 base from V and 2 bases from J, leaving 7 bases between. CDR3 protein: CASSLGFTTDTQYF. The CDR3 DNA reads TGTGCCAGCAGCTTAGGGTTTACCACAGATACGCAGTATTTT.

This clonotype has more than one count but fewer than ten. The V gene is TRBV20-1, the J gene TRBJ2-2; D is unresolved. The V gene's germline CDR1 is DFQATT and CDR2 SNEGSKA (reference sequence). The CDR3 contains 12 residues. Trimming removed 1 base from V and 8 bases from J, with 8 bases in between. The CDR3 coding sequence is TGCAGTGCTAGAGTTCCCTCGGGGGAGCTGTTTTTT. It encodes CSARVPSGELFF.

The chain uses TRBV12-3 or TRBV12-4 and TRBJ2-1, with D possibly TRBD2 on 6 matching bases. V gave up 2 bases and J gave up 7 bases, with 15 bases separating them. This CDR3 comprises 15 residues. The CDR3 DNA follows: TGTGCCAGCAGTTTAATTGGGAGGCGGACTAATGAGCAGTTCTTC. This gives the protein CASSLIGRRTNEQFF.

The rearrangement uses TRBV30 and TRBJ1-1, with a possible D match to TRBD1 (5 bases). With 4 bases removed from V and 6 bases from J, the gap between germline ends came to 18 bases. The CDR3 length is 14 residues. Germline CDR1 is GTSNPN and CDR2 is SVGIG (reference sequence). CDR3 loop: CAWILGQGPAEAFF. In DNA, the CDR3 is TGTGCCTGGATACTCGGGCAGGGTCCTGCTGAAGCTTTCTTT. Drawing the rest from reference TRBV30 and TRBJ1-1, the complete variable domain is SQTIHQWPATLVQPVGSPLSLECTVEGTSNPNLYWYRQAAGRGLQLLFYSVGIGQISSEVPQNLSASRPQDRQFILSSKKLLLSDSGFYLCAWILGQGPAEAFFGQGTRLTVV.

The genes are TRBV24-1 and TRBJ1-1; D gene unclear. With 5 bases removed from V and 11 bases from J, the gap between germline ends came to 14 bases. Germline loops: CDR1 KGHDR, CDR2 SFDVKD. This CDR3 comprises 12 residues. The CDR3 DNA reads TGTGCCACCAGTGCCCCCGGGCAGGCTGCTTTCTTT. Its translation is CATSAPGQAAFF.

This clonotype was observed at least ten times. The J gene is TRBJ2-1, the V gene TRBV11-2; D call uncertain. Germline loops: CDR1 SGHAT, CDR2 FQNNGV. The V gene lost 0 bases and the J gene lost 6 bases, with 9 bases spanning the gap. CDR3 length equals 14 residues. In DNA, the CDR3 is TGTGCCAGCAGCTTAGATTTAGGGATCAATGAGCAGTTCTTC. Protein: CASSLDLGINEQFF.

This clonotype came up once. This chain links TRBV7-6 with TRBJ2-3; 9 nucleotides agree with TRBD2. There are 14 residues in the CDR3. Germline-derived CDR1 and CDR2 are SGHVS and FNYEAQ. V lost 2 bases and J lost 5; bases outside the gene matches: 2. The CDR3 coding sequence is TGTGCCAGCAGCTTATGGACTAGCGAAGATACGCAGTATTTT. Its translation: CASSLWTSEDTQYF.

This clonotype was detected a few times. The chain has TRBV5-1 and TRBJ2-3; 9 bases map to TRBD2. The V gene end was trimmed by 4 bases and the J gene end by 0 bases; junction bases not matched to a gene: 6. The CDR3 spans 16 residues. Germline CDR1 reads SGHRS; CDR2 reads YFSETQ. CDR3 coding DNA: TGCGCCAGCAGCCTCGGGACTAGCCTTAGCACAGATACGCAGTATTTT. Its translation is CASSLGTSLSTDTQYF.

This chain connects TRBV7-9 to TRBJ2-7; 9 nucleotides agree with TRBD1. The V segment lost 8 bases and the J segment 2 bases; nucleotides outside the gene matches: 10. This CDR3 spans 15 amino acids. Germline CDR1 and CDR2: SEHNR and FQNEAQ (reference sequence). The CDR3 spells CASLTYRTGAYEQYF. DNA for the CDR3: TGTGCCAGCCTCACCTACAGGACAGGGGCCTACGAGCAGTACTTC.

This clonotype showed up many times. The rearrangement joins TRBV7-2 to TRBJ2-1; D is undetermined. CDR1 is SGHTA, CDR2 FQGNSA, per germline. V dropped 3 bases and J dropped 6 bases, with 12 bases sitting between them. This CDR3 region has 14 residues. In DNA, the CDR3 is TGTGCCAGCAGCTTGGTAATCGGAGTCAATGAGCAGTTCTTC. Its protein is CASSLVIGVNEQFF.

This clonotype was counted at least ten times. The V and J genes are TRBV7-9 and TRBJ2-3; perhaps TRBD2 as D (5 bases). Trimming stripped 5 bases from V and 2 bases from J, with 20 bases between. The germline gives CDR1 SEHNR, CDR2 FQNEAQ (reference sequence). This CDR3 has 17 residues. The CDR3 nucleotides are TGTGCCAGCAGCATACCAAGCCCCGAGCGGTACACAGATACGCAGTATTTT. The encoded protein is CASSIPSPERYTDTQYF.

CDR3 region: CASAGGVPYEQYF. In DNA, the CDR3 is TGTGCCAGCGCAGGGGGGGTTCCCTACGAGCAGTACTTC. The chain carries TRBV6-6 and TRBJ2-7; D assignment may be TRBD1 or TRBD2 (7 bases each). The germline CDR1 and CDR2 sequences are MNHNY and SVGAGI (reference sequence). This CDR3 is 13 amino acids long. Trimming left V 8 bases short and J 2 bases short, with 13 bases between.

This clonotype has a count of ten or more. The rearrangement uses TRBV19 and TRBJ1-5, with D tentatively TRBD1 (6 bases). Trimming shortened V by 8 bases and J by 2 bases, and 13 bases separated the two germline ends. Germline CDR1 is LNHDA and CDR2 is SQIVND (reference sequence). This CDR3 contains 14 residues. The CDR3: CASQYRVGNQPQHF. The CDR3 DNA is TGTGCCAGTCAGTACAGGGTAGGCAATCAGCCCCAGCATTTT.

This clonotype was found many times. This chain links TRBV27 with TRBJ2-5; the match to TRBD2 covers 11 bases. The CDR3 totals 15 residues. Germline lookup yields CDR1 MNHEY and CDR2 SMNVEV (reference sequence). Trimming took 4 bases from V and 1 from J; bases not matched to a gene: 2. The CDR3 loop is CASSYSGGVQETQYF. The DNA of the CDR3 is TGTGCCAGCAGTTATAGCGGGGGGGTCCAAGAGACCCAGTACTTC.

This clonotype appeared many times. The chain combines TRBV7-2 with TRBJ2-3, with no clear D. V shed 3 bases and J shed 4 bases, with 5 bases lying between them. The CDR3 is made up of 12 amino acids. Germline CDR1 is SGHTA and CDR2 is FQGNSA. This chain's CDR3 is CASSFNPDTQYF. CDR3 in DNA: TGTGCCAGCAGCTTTAATCCAGATACGCAGTATTTT.

In its sample, this clonotype was seen many times. J is TRBJ1-4 and V is TRBV2; 10 bases fit TRBD1. The CDR3 length is 13 residues. V gave up 6 bases and J gave up 10 bases; unmatched junction bases: 5. Germline values: CDR1 SNHLY, CDR2 FYNNEI. In nucleotides, the CDR3 is TGTGCCAGCAGCGGACAGGGGGGAGGAAAACTGTTTTTT. Translation: CASSGQGGGKLFF.

This clonotype was detected a few times. The chain has TRBV5-6 and TRBJ1-1; 8 nucleotides match TRBD1. CDR1 is SGHDT, CDR2 YYEEEE, per germline. With 0 bases clipped from V and 3 bases from J, the junction kept 4 bases outside the gene matches. This CDR3 spans 15 amino acids. The CDR3 reads CASSLVSGGDTEAFF. The CDR3 bases are TGTGCCAGCAGCTTGGTGTCAGGGGGCGACACTGAAGCTTTCTTT.